This T cell receptor beta chain was retrieved from a study of T cells in women clearing cervical HPV infection. HPV was found by MY09/MY11 PCR and dot-blot genotyping. Notes on this clone: The CDR3 end is not reached by the read, which stops 3 residues before it; the germline J gene fills it in.

Method: immunoSEQ multiplex PCR; TCRdb's copy keeps in-frame clones and lacks some. This sample contains roughly 30,000 clones. This CDR3 is 13 amino acids long. The V gene's germline CDR1 is LNHDA and CDR2 SQIVND (reference sequence). Between the trimmed V and J ends, which lost 6 bases and 5 bases, there was a span of 14 bases. Sequenced material: blood buffy coat. This chain links TRBV19 with TRBJ2-7, with a tentative D call TRBD1 (5 bases). The clonotype comes from a woman between 18 and 70 years old with a cervical HPV16 infection that either progressed to CIN3+ or cleared (not recorded which). CDR3 protein: CASSQGNYHEQYF. CDR3 bases read: TGTGCCAGTAGCCAGGGTAATTATCACGAG.